The sequence of this T cell receptor beta chain was determined in a study of T cell repertoires in cytomegalovirus infection. Study-wide background: HLA-B-restricted CMV epitopes that are well studied were used alongside recently identified HLA-C-restricted ones. CMV infection and matching HLA type were both indicated by public TCR beta signatures. Study results and limitations: Cumulative public TCR beta family frequency identified CMV carriers with the relevant HLA.

In TCRdb, the reads were re-called with MiXCR into one record per CDR3 protein. The data show about 350,000 distinct CDR3 sequences, roughly 34% seen once. Germline-derived CDR1 and CDR2 are MNHEY and SVGEGT. The trim removed 6 bases at V and 0 bases at J, leaving 6 bases unmatched. The CDR3 contains 16 residues. The sample holds a few counts of this clonotype. What it binds is not known. This receptor was obtained from a human donor in good health (CMV status not recorded). Some clones in this sample may be carry-over from other donors' samples. This chain uses TRBV6-2 or TRBV6-3 with TRBJ2-3; the match to TRBD2 covers 10 bases. The sample consisted of cultured PBMCs, taken from culture after CMV antigen stimulation. CDR3 nucleotides: TGTGCCAGCAGCGGACTAGCGGCAACTAGCACAGATACGCAGTATTTT. Residues: CASSGLAATSTDTQYF.